The clone carrying this T cell receptor (beta chain) was seen once. Here immunoSEQ multiplex PCR was the method, and the copy in TCRdb shows in-frame clones only, minus some. The sample consists of 150,000 to 200,000 clones, more than 85% of them appearing once. These data originate in a study of control samples from healthy donors and cancer patients. The length of the CDR3 is 15 residues. The ends were cut back, 3 bases at V and 4 bases at J, with 16 bases in the middle. The germline V gene encodes CDR1 SGHTA and CDR2 FQGNSA. The sequenced material came from blood. V gene TRBV7-2 combines with J gene TRBJ2-7; D is undetermined. The receptor was derived from a woman under 40 in good health. This chain's CDR3 is CASSLSTRLSYEQYF. DNA for the CDR3: TGTGCCAGCAGCTTGAGTACGCGACTTTCATACGAGCAGTACTTC.